These 14 T cell receptor beta chains came from one sample sequenced in a study of T cell clusters in autoimmune cytopenias. TRB was amplified by touch-down multiplex PCR, primer pools A and B combined. TCRdb processed the multiplex PCR reads again and assigns one entry to each CDR3 protein, with no DNA. Here the sample table reports 6,000 to 6,500 distinct CDR3 sequences. TRB amplification used approximately 270 ng of peripheral blood genomic DNA. The sequencing sample was made of peripheral blood. Receptors were obtained from a human donor with an autoimmune cytopenia or autoimmune hepatitis (not recorded which).

In terms of frequency, this clonotype is medium-sized (0.01 to 0.1%). This chain uses TRBV5-6 with TRBJ1-5. Looked up from germline, CDR1 is SGHDT and CDR2 is YYEEEE. This CDR3 has 15 amino acids. The CDR3 reads CASSFRGFSNQPQHF.

The V and J genes are TRBV4-2 and TRBJ1-1. Germline CDR1 is LGHNA and CDR2 is YNFKEQ. The CDR3 totals 16 residues. The CDR3 region is CTSSQDNQVGNTEAFF.

This clonotype is classed as medium-sized (0.01 to 0.1%) by frequency. This chain joins TRBV7-6 and TRBJ2-1. Germline CDR1 SGHVS, CDR2 FNYEAQ. CDR3 size: 15 residues. Here the CDR3 reads CASSSRQGTYNEQFF.

The chain uses TRBV7-2 and TRBJ2-5; the D gene TCRdb calls, TRBD1, cannot be checked with no DNA. The length of the CDR3 is 14 residues. CDR1 and CDR2 (germline): SGHTA, FQGNSA. CDR3 sequence: CASSSGQGQETQYF.

This clonotype is large by frequency. The CDR3 here is CASRGQVAWPHYEQYF. The chain carries TRBV6-5 and TRBJ2-7; TCRdb indicates TRBD1, and absent DNA this call remains unverified. This CDR3 has 16 residues. Germline V CDR1 and CDR2: MNHEY, SVGAGI.

This clonotype is labeled medium-sized (0.01 to 0.1%) based on frequency. The V call is TRBV27, the J call TRBJ2-1. Germline V lookup: CDR1 MNHEY, CDR2 SMNVEV (reference sequence). The CDR3 is made up of 17 amino acids. Here the CDR3 reads CASSLGLGMFVGQEQFF.

The chain combines TRBV4-3 with TRBJ2-1; with no DNA, the TCRdb D assignment of TRBD1 cannot be verified. The CDR3 runs to 16 residues. Germline loops: CDR1 LGHNA, CDR2 YSLEER. The CDR3 spells CASSQERAGGIDEQFF.

The chain employs TRBV15 and TRBJ1-5; TCRdb indicates TRBD1, and absent DNA this call remains unverified. The CDR3 covers 14 residues. CDR1 and CDR2 from the germline V gene are LNHNV and YYDKDF (reference sequence). This CDR3 reads CATSSSGIDQPQHF. The full variable domain, rest sourced from reference TRBV15 and TRBJ1-5, is DAMVIQNPRYQVTQFGKPVTLSCSQTLNHNVMYWYQQKSSQAPKLLFHYYDKDFNNEADTPDNFQSRRPNTSFCFLDIRSPGLGDTAMYLCATSSSGIDQPQHFGDGTRLSIL.

The gene calls are TRBV6-2 or TRBV6-3 and TRBJ2-7; absent DNA, TCRdb's TRBD2 call cannot be checked. The CDR3 has 15 amino acids. CDR1 is MNHEY and CDR2 is SVGEGT in the germline V gene. This CDR3 reads CASNLGPWGFYEQYF.

Its frequency marks this clonotype as medium-sized. The gene calls are TRBV10-3 and TRBJ2-7; checking the TCRdb D call of TRBD1 is not possible without DNA. The CDR3 is 15 amino acids. Per germline, CDR1 ENHRY and CDR2 SYGVKD. The CDR3 spells CAIIIPGQVRYEQYF.

This clonotype ranks as medium-sized in terms of frequency. The chain joins TRBV6-2 or TRBV6-3 to TRBJ2-3; TCRdb's D call of TRBD2 is untestable without DNA. This CDR3 spans 15 amino acids. Germline CDR1 reads MNHEY; CDR2 reads SVGEGT. The CDR3 spells CASSSLAGDTDTQYF.

The chain joins TRBV6-2 or TRBV6-3 to TRBJ1-1. Germline assignment: CDR1 MNHEY and CDR2 SVGEGT. This CDR3 has 19 amino acids. The CDR3 sequence is CASSYSETDPRGVNTEAFF.

This clonotype ranks as medium-sized in terms of frequency. V and J are TRBV6-2 or TRBV6-3 and TRBJ1-5; absent DNA, TCRdb's TRBD1 call cannot be checked. CDR1 and CDR2 from the germline V gene are MNHEY and SVGEGT. The CDR3 contains 13 residues. The CDR3 reads CATAGTGPQPQHF.

This clonotype shows up as medium-sized (0.01 to 0.1%) by frequency. This rearrangement joins TRBV18 to TRBJ1-6. CDR1 is KGHSH, CDR2 LQKENI, per germline. The CDR3 has 14 amino acids. The CDR3 loop is CASSPRQLNSPLHF.